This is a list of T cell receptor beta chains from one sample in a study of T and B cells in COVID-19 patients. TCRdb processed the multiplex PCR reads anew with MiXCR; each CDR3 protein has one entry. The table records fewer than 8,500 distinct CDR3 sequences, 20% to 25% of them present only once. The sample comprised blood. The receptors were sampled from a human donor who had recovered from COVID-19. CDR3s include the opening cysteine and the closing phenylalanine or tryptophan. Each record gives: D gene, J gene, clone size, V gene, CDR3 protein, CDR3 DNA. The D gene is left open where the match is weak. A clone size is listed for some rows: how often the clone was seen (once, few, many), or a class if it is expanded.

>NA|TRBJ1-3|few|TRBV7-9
CASGQIEAGNTIYF
TGTGCCAGCGGACAGATCGAGGCTGGAAACACCATATATTTT
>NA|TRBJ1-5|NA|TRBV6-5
CASSPIEGRSNQPQHF
TGTGCCAGCAGCCCCATCGAGGGGCGAAGCAATCAGCCCCAGCATTTT
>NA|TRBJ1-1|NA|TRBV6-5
CASRRTGIGTEAFF
TGTGCCAGCAGGCGTACAGGGATTGGTACTGAAGCTTTCTTT
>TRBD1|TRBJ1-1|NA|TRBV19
CASSQDRGGGEAFF
TGTGCCAGTAGCCAGGACAGGGGAGGGGGTGAAGCTTTCTTT
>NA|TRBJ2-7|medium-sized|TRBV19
CASSITGQTYEQYF
TGTGCCAGTAGTATTACAGGACAGACCTACGAGCAGTACTTC
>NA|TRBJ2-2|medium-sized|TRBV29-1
CSVRNTGELFF
TGCAGCGTTCGGAACACCGGGGAGCTGTTTTTT
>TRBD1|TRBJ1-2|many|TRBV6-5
CASSEESRGSGYGYTF
TGTGCCAGCAGTGAGGAAAGCAGGGGGTCGGGCTATGGCTACACCTTC
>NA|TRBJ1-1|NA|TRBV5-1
CASSLQGNTEAFF
TGCGCCAGCAGCTTACAGGGCAATACTGAAGCTTTCTTT
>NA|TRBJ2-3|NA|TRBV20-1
CSALDTNTDTQYF
TGCAGTGCTTTGGACACAAACACAGATACGCAGTATTTT
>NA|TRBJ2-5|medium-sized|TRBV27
CASSFRPRETQYF
TGTGCCAGCAGTTTTCGTCCGCGGGAGACCCAGTACTTC
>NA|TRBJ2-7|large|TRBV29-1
CSVEDRGYEQYF
TGCAGCGTTGAAGATCGCGGCTACGAGCAGTACTTC
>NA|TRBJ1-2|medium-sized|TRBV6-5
CASSPGQSYGYTF
TGTGCCAGCAGTCCAGGCCAGAGCTATGGCTACACCTTC